Presented here are 29 T cell receptor beta chains from one specimen sequenced in a study of T cell responses to AZD1222 COVID-19 vaccine. Sequencing used immunoSEQ multiplex PCR; TCRdb keeps in-frame clones, though not all of them. The sample consists of about 92,000 clones, approximately 87% of them appearing once. The source material was peripheral blood, sampled on day 0 of AZD1222 vaccination. The receptors here all came from an adult in good health.

The V call is TRBV3-1 (or the pseudogene TRBV3-2), the J call TRBJ1-1; no clear D gene. V was shortened by 1 base and J by 0 bases, with 6 bases between the two germline ends. Germline V gene data show CDR1 as LGHDT and CDR2 as YNNKEL (reference sequence). This CDR3 has 14 amino acids. The CDR3 spells CASSQGQVNTEAFF. CDR3 in DNA: TGTGCCAGCAGCCAAGGACAAGTGAACACTGAAGCTTTCTTT.

The CDR3 coding sequence is TGTGCCAGCATACCCGGGACCGGGAGGACTGAAGCTTTCTTT. Protein sequence: CASIPGTGRTEAFF. The chain joins TRBV6-5 to TRBJ1-1, with D perhaps TRBD1 (5 bases). Germline CDR1 reads MNHEY; CDR2 reads SVGAGI. CDR3 length equals 14 residues. Between the trimmed V and J ends, which lost 7 bases and 5 bases, there was a span of 17 bases.

The chain has TRBV19 and TRBJ2-3; D ambiguous. V lost 6 bases and J 0 bases, leaving 10 bases between the germline ends. The CDR3 totals 14 residues. CDR1 and CDR2 from the germline V gene are LNHDA and SQIVND (reference sequence). The CDR3 coding sequence is TGTGCCAGTAGGTTACAGTCTAGCACAGATACGCAGTATTTT. The encoded protein is CASRLQSSTDTQYF.

V gene TRBV27 combines with J gene TRBJ1-1; D might be TRBD1 (5 bases). The V gene lost 1 base and the J gene lost 1 base, with 7 bases spanning the gap. This CDR3 comprises 14 residues. The germline CDR1 and CDR2 sequences are MNHEY and SMNVEV (reference sequence). CDR3 residues: CASSLWGRNTEAFF. The CDR3 DNA reads TGTGCCAGCAGTTTATGGGGCCGGAACACTGAAGCTTTCTTT.

By sample fraction, this clone is medium-sized. The CDR3: CASSQRHFSGVGPLHF. The CDR3 nucleotides are TGCGCCAGCAGCCAGAGACATTTTTCAGGGGTAGGGCCCCTCCACTTT. V gene TRBV4-1 combines with J gene TRBJ1-6; D possibly corresponds to TRBD1 (6 bases). This CDR3 is 16 amino acids long. V was cut by 3 bases and J by 13 bases, with 22 bases left in between. Germline lookup yields CDR1 MGHRA and CDR2 YSYEKL.

This clone was counted a few times. The rearrangement uses TRBV6-4 and TRBJ2-3, with D perhaps matching TRBD1 or TRBD2 (5 bases each). This CDR3 is 14 amino acids long. Looked up from germline, CDR1 is MRHNA and CDR2 is SNTAGT. V dropped 4 bases and J dropped 3 bases, with 11 bases sitting between them. The chain's CDR3 is CASSVGRETDTQYF. The CDR3 DNA reads as TGTGCCAGCAGTGTGGGCAGGGAGACAGATACGCAGTATTTT.

This clone was seen more than once but under ten times. The chain is built from TRBV5-6 and TRBJ1-2; tentative D call: TRBD1 (5 bases). There are 12 residues in the CDR3. CDR1 is SGHDT and CDR2 is YYEEEE in the germline V gene. V was shortened by 3 bases and J by 4 bases, with 7 bases between the two germline ends. DNA of the CDR3: TGTGCCAGCAGCTCAGGGATCTATGGCTACACCTTC. Translation: CASSSGIYGYTF.

V usage is TRBV20-1 and J usage is TRBJ2-4; the match to TRBD2 covers 9 bases. The CDR3 extends over 16 amino acids. The germline V gene encodes CDR1 DFQATT and CDR2 SNEGSKA (reference sequence). With 3 bases clipped from V and 0 bases from J, the junction kept 6 bases outside the gene matches. As DNA, the CDR3 is TGCAGTGCTAGTCCTAGCGGGGTAGCAGCCAAAAACATTCAGTACTTC. It codes for CSASPSGVAAKNIQYF.

This chain joins TRBV30 and TRBJ2-4; 10 bases match TRBD2. CDR1 and CDR2 from the germline V gene are GTSNPN and SVGIG (reference sequence). J gave up 15 bases and V 4 bases, and 12 bases lay outside the gene matches. This CDR3 is 13 amino acids long. CDR3 nucleotides: TGTGCCTGGACCCAACGAATAGCGGGAGGTTGGTACTTC. Protein: CAWTQRIAGGWYF.

The V and J genes are TRBV5-1 and TRBJ1-5; D ambiguous. The V end lost 4 bases, the J end lost 2 bases, and 7 bases lay between the germline ends. CDR1 is SGHRS, CDR2 YFSETQ, per germline. The CDR3 is 13 amino acids. Here the CDR3 DNA reads TGCGCCAGCAGCCCCCAGGGCAATCAGCCCCAGCATTTT. This translates into CASSPQGNQPQHF.

V and J are TRBV7-9 and TRBJ2-7; 10 bases align to TRBD1. Trimming took 0 bases from V and 3 from J; bases not matched to a gene: 5. Germline CDR1 reads SEHNR; CDR2 reads FQNEAQ (reference sequence). This CDR3 contains 16 residues. This chain's CDR3 is CASSLATGQGLYEQYF. CDR3 bases: TGTGCCAGCAGCTTAGCTACGGGACAGGGGCTCTACGAGCAGTACTTC.

The chain has TRBV3-1 (or the pseudogene TRBV3-2) and TRBJ2-1, with TRBD1 identical over 10 bases. This CDR3 is 16 amino acids long. V lost 0 bases, J lost 8 bases, and 7 bases stayed unmatched. Germline V gene data show CDR1 as LGHDT and CDR2 as YNNKEL (reference sequence). The CDR3 reads CASSQELVTGGDEQFF. CDR3 in DNA: TGTGCCAGCAGCCAAGAATTGGTGACAGGGGGCGATGAGCAGTTCTTC.

V usage is TRBV19 and J usage is TRBJ2-2; 7 nucleotides agree with TRBD1. V shed 1 base, J shed 5 bases, and the junction held 7 bases outside the gene matches. This CDR3 has 16 amino acids. CDR1 and CDR2 from the germline V gene are LNHDA and SQIVND (reference sequence). CDR3 nucleotide sequence: TGTGCCAGTAGTATAGGAGGGGGCCCGAGGACCGGGGAGCTGTTTTTT. Amino acid sequence: CASSIGGGPRTGELFF.

A few counts support this clone. The chain links TRBV7-2 to TRBJ2-7; D is unresolved. The length of the CDR3 is 14 residues. Germline lookup yields CDR1 SGHTA and CDR2 FQGNSA. Deletions cut 6 bases from V and 2 bases from J, with 14 bases between. The CDR3 DNA is TGTGCCAGCAGGCCGGGCGTAAGTCCCTACGAGCAGTACTTC. Its translation is CASRPGVSPYEQYF.

The chain joins TRBV3-1 (or the pseudogene TRBV3-2) to TRBJ1-1, with a possible D match to TRBD1 (6 bases). The germline gives CDR1 LGHDT, CDR2 YNNKEL (reference sequence). CDR3 length equals 13 residues. V lost 1 base and J 10 bases, leaving 13 bases between the germline ends. The CDR3 region is CASSQVTGTGAFF. CDR3 coding DNA: TGTGCCAGCAGCCAAGTGACAGGTACAGGAGCTTTCTTT.

This chain uses TRBV28 with TRBJ1-4, with 11 bases lining up with TRBD1. Germline values: CDR1 MDHEN, CDR2 SYDVKM. V lost 4 bases and J lost 7; bases outside the gene matches: 8. CDR3 length equals 16 residues. For the CDR3, the DNA is TGTGCCAGCAGTTCGGACAGGGGGCGGGGGCGTGAAAAACTGTTTTTT. Its protein product is CASSSDRGRGREKLFF. The full variable domain, completed using reference TRBV28 and TRBJ1-4, is DVKVTQSSRYLVKRTGEKVFLECVQDMDHENMFWYRQDPGLGLRLIYFSYDVKMKEKGDIPEGYSVSREKKERFSLILESASTNQTSMYLCASSSDRGRGREKLFFGSGTQLSVL.

The genes are TRBV27 and TRBJ1-1, with 7 nucleotides matching TRBD1. The CDR3 contains 14 residues. Germline-derived CDR1 and CDR2 are MNHEY and SMNVEV (reference sequence). The trim removed 4 bases at V and 2 bases at J, leaving 4 bases unmatched. The CDR3 spells CASSSQGRNTEAFF. The CDR3 DNA is TGTGCCAGCAGTTCACAGGGGCGAAACACTGAAGCTTTCTTT.

The chain is built from TRBV5-6 and TRBJ2-5; D is unresolved. Trimming cost V 4 bases and J 7 bases, with 8 bases left between them. This CDR3 has 11 amino acids. CDR1 is SGHDT, CDR2 YYEEEE, per germline. CDR3 loop: CASSDQLTQYF. The CDR3 DNA is TGTGCCAGCAGCGATCAATTGACCCAGTACTTC. Full variable domain (rest looked up from reference TRBV5-6 and TRBJ2-5): DAGVTQSPTHLIKTRGQQVTLRCSPKSGHDTVSWYQQALGQGPQFIFQYYEEEERQRGNFPDRFSGHQFPNYSSELNVNALLLGDSALYLCASSDQLTQYFGPGTRLLVL.

This clone occurred a few times. The chain couples TRBV6-2 or TRBV6-3 to TRBJ1-3; D is unclear. Germline assignment: CDR1 MNHEY and CDR2 SVGEGT. The CDR3 is 15 amino acids. V shed 5 bases and J shed 5 bases, with 16 bases lying between them. CDR3 nucleotides: TGTGCCAGCAGTAGATTATCGACGTCCAGAAACACCATATATTTT. It encodes CASSRLSTSRNTIYF.

V usage is TRBV5-5 and J usage is TRBJ1-4; 7 bases align to TRBD1. CDR3 size: 15 residues. V lost 2 bases to trimming and J lost 7 bases; unmatched junction nucleotides: 8. From germline, CDR1 is SGHKS and CDR2 YYEKEE (reference sequence). Here the CDR3 DNA reads TGTGCCAGCAGCTTTGGAGACAGGGATTCTGAAAAACTGTTTTTT. It translates to CASSFGDRDSEKLFF.

This clone was counted only a few times. V gene TRBV20-1 combines with J gene TRBJ2-1; 14 positions match TRBD2. The CDR3 spans 16 residues. Unmatched junction bases numbered 8, after V lost 3 bases and J lost 7 bases. The germline V gene has CDR1 DFQATT and CDR2 SNEGSKA (reference sequence). CDR3 bases: TGCAGTGCTAGTGCAGGGACTAGCGGGAGTGAGAATGAGCAGTTCTTC. This sequence encodes CSASAGTSGSENEQFF.

The chain links TRBV14 to TRBJ2-2; D gene unclear. The germline V gene encodes CDR1 SGHDN and CDR2 FVKESK. The ends were cut back, 3 bases at V and 6 bases at J, with 11 bases in the middle. CDR3 size: 14 residues. This chain's CDR3 is CASSHPRVPGELFF. For the CDR3, the DNA is TGTGCCAGCAGCCACCCCCGAGTTCCCGGGGAGCTGTTTTTT.

This chain links TRBV3-1 (or the pseudogene TRBV3-2) with TRBJ1-2, with D tentatively TRBD1 (5 bases). The CDR3 totals 14 residues. Trimming removed 0 bases at V and 4 bases at J, with 9 bases between. CDR1 is LGHDT and CDR2 is YNNKEL in the germline V gene (reference sequence). The CDR3 DNA reads as TGTGCCAGCAGCCAAGATCTCGGGGGCTATGGCTACACCTTC. Translated, it gives CASSQDLGGYGYTF.

The J gene is TRBJ2-1, the V gene TRBV3-1 (or the pseudogene TRBV3-2), with D unclear. The CDR3 loop spans 13 amino acids. CDR1 and CDR2 (germline): LGHDT, YNNKEL (reference sequence). Trimming removed 0 bases from V and 9 bases from J, with 9 bases in between. The CDR3 DNA reads as TGTGCCAGCAGCCAAGAGATGGGGTCTGAGCAGTTCTTC. Its protein is CASSQEMGSEQFF.

This sequence joins TRBV5-1 and TRBJ1-6; D is undetermined. CDR3 length: 18 residues. Germline V gene lookup returns CDR1 SGHRS and CDR2 YFSETQ. The ends were cut back, 7 bases at V and 6 bases at J, with 26 bases in the middle. The CDR3 region has the DNA TGCGCCAGCCAGAGGCACCGTAATAGAACTAAATTTAATTCACCCCTCCACTTT. It is translated as CASQRHRNRTKFNSPLHF. Complete variable domain (other parts from reference TRBV5-1 and TRBJ1-6): KAGVTQTPRYLIKTRGQQVTLSCSPISGHRSVSWYQQTPGQGLQFLFEYFSETQRNKGNFPGRFSGRQFSNSRSEMNVSTLELGDSALYLCASQRHRNRTKFNSPLHFGNGTRLTVT.

This rearrangement joins TRBV28 to TRBJ1-4; tentative D call: TRBD1 (5 bases). V was clipped by 7 bases and J by 4 bases, with 13 bases between them. CDR1 is MDHEN and CDR2 is SYDVKM in the germline V gene. CDR3 length: 14 residues. The CDR3 protein is CASNHGGVNEKLFF. CDR3 nucleotides: TGTGCCAGCAACCACGGAGGGGTTAATGAAAAACTGTTTTTT.

The chain has TRBV11-3 and TRBJ2-1, with 16 bases fitting TRBD2. This CDR3 region has 15 residues. Germline trimming cut 5 bases from V and 7 bases from J; bases unmatched to any gene: 2. The germline CDR1 and CDR2 sequences are SGHNT and YENEEA. The CDR3 nucleotides read TGTGCCAGCAGCACGGGACTAGCGGGAGGGAATGAGCAGTTCTTC. Translated, it gives CASSTGLAGGNEQFF.

The chain employs TRBV7-2 and TRBJ1-1, with D unresolved. The CDR3 has 13 residues. CDR1 SGHTA and CDR2 FQGNSA come from the germline V gene. V was cut by 5 bases and J by 11 bases, with 18 bases left in between. The CDR3 sequence is CASSVTDRSGAFF. The CDR3 nucleotides are TGTGCCAGCAGCGTCACTGACCGCAGTGGTGCTTTCTTT.

The chain carries TRBV5-4 and TRBJ2-1; the D gene could be TRBD1 or TRBD2 (5 bases each). Germline-derived CDR1 and CDR2 are SGHNT and YYREEE (reference sequence). This CDR3 spans 16 amino acids. V lost 0 bases to trimming and J lost 0 bases, with 10 bases between them. This chain's CDR3 is CASSLGGPSSYNEQFF. The CDR3 nucleotides are TGTGCCAGCAGCTTGGGGGGACCTAGCTCCTACAATGAGCAGTTCTTC.